A single T cell receptor beta chain is shown here with its context. No antigen is known for it. TCRdb's copy holds only in-frame clones and misses some; the assay was immunoSEQ multiplex PCR. The repertoire consists of some 97,000 clones, with 90% occurring once and the leading ten covering more than 0.25%. The source of the sample is a study of OX40 agonist ivuxolimab in advanced cancers. Study-level information: Three dose-escalation patients had partial responses: one with hepatocellular carcinoma and two with cutaneous melanoma. Broader study findings: Expanded peripheral T cell antigen specificity was not determined. Expanded clones were, on average, more numerous among CD8+ T cells than CD4+.

There are 17 residues in the CDR3. V lost 1 base, J lost 2 bases, and 15 bases lay in between. Germline CDR1 is SEHNR and CDR2 is FQNEAQ (reference sequence). The TCR comes from an adult with an advanced solid tumor such as melanoma, head and neck, liver or kidney cancer. The specimen comprised CD4+ or CD8+ T cells sorted from blood, sampled in a trial of the OX40 agonist ivuxolimab. The rearrangement joins TRBV7-9 to TRBJ1-3, with D possibly being TRBD1 (5 bases). The CDR3 DNA reads TGTGCCAGCAGCTTAGGGGGTTGGCAGGGTACTGGAAACACCATATATTTT. The encoded protein is CASSLGGWQGTGNTIYF.